This entry features one TCR beta chain sequence. Stated treatment: about 20 received Ad26.COV2.S at low or high dose, single or two shots; five or six received placebo; per-sample allocation not given. Sampling took place 63 days after the first vaccine or placebo injection. Generated by immunoSEQ multiplex PCR, the TCRdb table keeps only in-frame clones and is missing some. Seen here are some 300,000 clones, around 83% observed once, and the top ten hold around 1.9%. Looked up from germline, CDR1 is LNHDA and CDR2 is SQIVND (reference sequence). The CDR3 runs 15 residues. V was trimmed by 5 bases and J by 0 bases, leaving 13 bases between them. This record comes from a study of Ad26.COV2.S vaccination and SARS-CoV-2 variants.

The TCR originated in a person between 18 and 65 years old who received the Ad26.COV2.S COVID-19 vaccine or a placebo. The starting material was peripheral blood, obtained in a trial of Ad26.COV2.S vaccine versus placebo. This rearrangement joins TRBV19 to TRBJ1-1; the D gene is possibly TRBD1 (5 bases). The CDR3 DNA follows: TGTGCCAGTAGTTGGGGGGATGCGGTGAACACTGAAGCTTTCTTT. Its translation: CASSWGDAVNTEAFF.